The 29 T cell receptor beta chains below come from one sample, sequenced in a study of blood T cell repertoires in COVID-19. Some clones are missing from TCRdb's copy, which holds only in-frame ones; the method was immunoSEQ multiplex PCR. This sample yields roughly 52,000 clones, of which about four fifths are seen a single time; roughly 5.8% belongs to the top ten. Source material: peripheral blood. These receptors were obtained from a human donor in a cohort sampled during active or convalescent COVID-19.

In the case of this clone: Distinct nucleotide sequences in the sample also encode this CDR3. The chain is built from TRBV6-6 and TRBJ1-5; TRBD1 is a possible D gene (6 bases). Trimming took off 0 bases at V and 4 bases at J, with 7 bases between the two ends. CDR1 MNHNY and CDR2 SVGAGI come from the germline V gene (reference sequence). This CDR3 is built from 14 residues. CDR3 protein: CASSYSGGNQPQHF. The CDR3 coding sequence is TGTGCCAGCAGTTACTCAGGGGGAAATCAGCCCCAGCATTTT.

The chain recombines TRBV6-5 with TRBJ1-1, with TRBD1 matching 7 bases. Germline V gene lookup returns CDR1 MNHEY and CDR2 SVGAGI. The CDR3 is 14 amino acids. V shed 6 bases and J 6 bases; nucleotides not matched to a gene: 10. The CDR3 sequence is CASSTTGAGSEAFF. CDR3 DNA: TGTGCCAGCAGCACAACAGGGGCGGGCTCTGAAGCTTTCTTT.

This clone was observed once. V and J are TRBV12-3 or TRBV12-4 and TRBJ1-2, with D possibly being TRBD1 (5 bases). Trimming pared 7 bases from V and 4 bases from J, leaving 13 bases between. There are 13 residues in the CDR3. CDR3 in amino acids: CASTHPGGYGYTF. The CDR3 DNA sequence: TGTGCCAGCACCCACCCGGGGGGCTATGGCTACACCTTC.

The rearrangement uses TRBV14 and TRBJ1-6, with TRBD1 identical over 8 bases. CDR1 and CDR2 from the germline V gene are SGHDN and FVKESK. This CDR3 spans 14 amino acids. V lost 5 bases to trimming and J lost 8 bases; unmatched junction nucleotides: 5. The CDR3 here is CASSWTGFDSPLHF. The DNA of the CDR3 is TGTGCCAGCAGCTGGACAGGGTTTGATTCACCCCTCCACTTT.

The chain is built from TRBV6-6 and TRBJ1-6; D is perhaps TRBD1 (5 bases). The V gene's germline CDR1 is MNHNY and CDR2 SVGAGI (reference sequence). The CDR3 is 15 amino acids. With 5 bases removed from V and 5 bases from J, the gap between germline ends came to 13 bases. The CDR3 DNA reads TGTGCCAGCAGTACAGGTCCGGGAGATAATTCACCCCTCCACTTT. Amino acids: CASSTGPGDNSPLHF.

This chain joins TRBV11-1 and TRBJ2-3, with D possibly matching TRBD2 (6 bases). Trimming shortened V by 2 bases and J by 6 bases, and 12 bases separated the two germline ends. Per germline, CDR1 SGHAT and CDR2 FQDESV (reference sequence). The length of the CDR3 is 14 residues. The CDR3 DNA follows: TGTGCCAGCAGCTTAAACCCGGAGGGCGATACGCAGTATTTT. This translates into CASSLNPEGDTQYF.

In this sample, this clone turned up once. The chain recombines TRBV4-3 with TRBJ2-1; TRBD2 agrees at 12 bases. CDR1 is LGHNA, CDR2 YSLEER, per germline. There are 15 residues in the CDR3. V shed 2 bases, J shed 6 bases, and the junction held 2 bases outside the gene matches. The CDR3 bases are TGCGCCAGCAGCCAACCTAGCGGGGGGGCCAATGAGCAGTTCTTC. Amino acids: CASSQPSGGANEQFF.

The count of this clone is one. V usage is TRBV6-5 and J usage is TRBJ1-2; D remains unclear. The V gene's germline CDR1 is MNHEY and CDR2 SVGAGI. Trimming stripped 6 bases from V and 4 bases from J, with 18 bases between. The CDR3 covers 15 residues. The DNA for the CDR3 is TGTGCCAGCAGGCTGTTCAGCCAGGAAGCCTATGGCTACACCTTC. Translating it yields CASRLFSQEAYGYTF.

The J gene is TRBJ1-1, the V gene TRBV3-1 (or the pseudogene TRBV3-2); D gene unclear. Germline values: CDR1 LGHDT, CDR2 YNNKEL (reference sequence). The CDR3 covers 13 residues. Trimming took 5 bases from V and 1 from J, leaving 8 bases between them. CDR3 region: CASSSTTNTEAFF. The CDR3 DNA follows: TGTGCCAGCAGCAGTACAACGAACACTGAAGCTTTCTTT.

This chain uses TRBV23-1 with TRBJ1-1; D is possibly TRBD1 (5 bases). TRBV23-1 is treated as an ORF (open reading frame) with a function not yet certain. V was clipped by 3 bases and J by 1 base, with 15 bases between them. The CDR3 is made up of 16 amino acids. The CDR3 bases are TGCGCCAGCAGTCACCGCCTGATTGACAGGAACACTGAAGCTTTCTTT. Amino acids: CASSHRLIDRNTEAFF.

The chain couples TRBV18 to TRBJ2-3; 9 nucleotides match TRBD1. The V segment lost 3 bases and the J segment 1 base; nucleotides outside the gene matches: 5. The CDR3 loop spans 16 amino acids. Germline CDR1 is KGHSH and CDR2 is LQKENI. CDR3 region: CASSPQTGGRTDTQYF. CDR3 DNA sequence: TGTGCCAGCTCACCTCAGACAGGGGGGCGCACAGATACGCAGTATTTT.

This CDR3 reads CSAGKGGYTF. For the CDR3, the DNA is TGCAGTGCTGGCAAGGGGGGCTACACCTTC. This chain joins TRBV20-1 and TRBJ1-2; TRBD1 might be the D (5 bases). Germline CDR1 and CDR2: DFQATT and SNEGSKA (reference sequence). This CDR3 is 10 amino acids long. Trimming shortened V by 5 bases and J by 8 bases, and 9 bases separated the two germline ends.

CDR3 protein: CASRGAGDYGYTF. The CDR3 DNA reads as TGTGCCAGCAGGGGCGCGGGGGACTATGGCTACACCTTC. The chain joins TRBV7-9 to TRBJ1-2; perhaps TRBD1 as D (5 bases). CDR1 is SEHNR and CDR2 is FQNEAQ in the germline V gene (reference sequence). The CDR3 is made up of 13 amino acids. V lost 6 bases and J 3 bases, leaving 11 bases between the germline ends.

This chain uses TRBV5-8 with TRBJ1-5, with unresolved D. Trimming stripped 5 bases from V and 4 bases from J, with 10 bases between. CDR1 is SGHTS and CDR2 is YDEGEE in the germline V gene. The CDR3 extends over 13 amino acids. This chain's CDR3 is CASSPTANQPQHF. CDR3 coding DNA: TGTGCCAGCAGTCCAACAGCTAATCAGCCCCAGCATTTT.

This chain uses TRBV2 with TRBJ1-5; maybe TRBD1 (6 bases). From germline, CDR1 is SNHLY and CDR2 FYNNEI. V lost 7 bases and J lost 6, with 13 bases in between. The CDR3 length is 13 residues. For the CDR3, the DNA is TGTGCCAGCATTACAGGGAGGGGTCAGCCCCAGCATTTT. This translates into CASITGRGQPQHF.

The chain couples TRBV4-1 to TRBJ2-1; 9 positions match TRBD2. The V and J ends lost 1 base and 2 bases, in that order; junction bases with no gene match: 12. The germline V gene has CDR1 MGHRA and CDR2 YSYEKL. The CDR3 loop spans 19 amino acids. The CDR3 DNA follows: TGCGCCAGCAGCCAAGGCGGGGGGGCTCGCAGGGCCGCCTACAATGAGCAGTTCTTC. This gives the protein CASSQGGGARRAAYNEQFF.

This clone was counted between two and nine times. J is TRBJ2-1 and V is TRBV27; 11 nucleotides agree with TRBD2. The V and J ends lost 5 bases and 4 bases, in that order; junction bases with no gene match: 7. The CDR3 loop spans 16 amino acids. CDR1 and CDR2 (germline): MNHEY, SMNVEV (reference sequence). The chain's CDR3 is CASSTQLAGAYNEQFF. Here the CDR3 DNA reads TGTGCCAGCAGTACCCAACTAGCGGGGGCATACAATGAGCAGTTCTTC.

The chain has TRBV6-1 and TRBJ2-5; weak D call: TRBD1 (5 bases). V lost 1 base to trimming and J lost 5 bases, with 14 bases between them. Per germline, CDR1 MNHNS and CDR2 SASEGT. This CDR3 spans 15 amino acids. CDR3 in DNA: TGTGCCAGCAGTGAAGAGTCGGGCAGGGCGGAGACCCAGTACTTC. Translated, it gives CASSEESGRAETQYF.

To note about this clone: A junction end diverges from the germline sequence, so it may reflect a read error. The chain is built from TRBV5-6 and TRBJ2-6, with D maybe TRBD2 (6 bases). CDR3 length: 16 residues. Looked up from germline, CDR1 is SGHDT and CDR2 is YYEEEE. CDR3 sequence: CASRLGRPSGANVLTF. CDR3 nucleotides: TGTGCCAGCAGGTTGGGGAGGCCCTCTGGGGCCAACGTCCTGACTTTC.

The chain uses TRBV19 and TRBJ1-1; D might be TRBD1 (5 bases). This CDR3 has 13 residues. The germline V gene has CDR1 LNHDA and CDR2 SQIVND (reference sequence). This CDR3 is CATKRQLNTEAFF. The CDR3, as DNA: TGTGCTACTAAGAGACAGTTGAACACTGAAGCTTTCTTT.

This clone came up once. J is TRBJ2-2 and V is TRBV6-2 or TRBV6-3, with a possible D match to TRBD2 (5 bases). Germline lookup yields CDR1 MNHEY and CDR2 SVGEGT. The V gene lost 4 bases and the J gene lost 7 bases, with 7 bases spanning the gap. The CDR3 sequence is 12 residues long. For the CDR3, the DNA is TGTGCCAGCAGTTTACTAGTCGGGGAGCTGTTTTTT. This translates into CASSLLVGELFF.

This chain joins TRBV9 and TRBJ1-6; tentatively, D is TRBD1 (5 bases). CDR1 and CDR2 (germline): SGDLS, YYNGEE. CDR3 length equals 14 residues. Deletions cut 3 bases from V and 6 bases from J, with 10 bases between. The CDR3 here is CASSDTGGNSPLHF. The CDR3 nucleotides are TGTGCCAGCAGCGACACGGGGGGTAATTCACCCCTCCACTTT.

The chain is built from TRBV4-3 and TRBJ1-1, with TRBD1 as a possible D gene (5 bases). Trimming stripped 0 bases from V and 5 bases from J, with 16 bases between. Looked up from germline, CDR1 is LGHNA and CDR2 is YSLEER. The CDR3 consists of 16 residues. For the CDR3, the DNA is TGCGCCAGCAGCCAAGAAGGCAGGGCTTCGATAACTGAAGCTTTCTTT. Translated: CASSQEGRASITEAFF.

The genes are TRBV11-1 and TRBJ2-7, with D maybe TRBD2 (6 bases). V lost 3 bases to trimming and J lost 0 bases, with 9 bases between them. The CDR3 length is 14 residues. Germline V gives CDR1 SGHAT, CDR2 FQDESV (reference sequence). The chain's CDR3 is CASSLGGSSYEQYF. CDR3 nucleotides: TGTGCCAGCAGCTTGGGGGGATCCTCCTACGAGCAGTACTTC.

The chain carries TRBV5-1 and TRBJ2-3, with 9 bases fitting TRBD2. The germline V gene has CDR1 SGHRS and CDR2 YFSETQ. V lost 5 bases, J lost 0 bases, and 1 base stayed unmatched. The CDR3 has 14 amino acids. The CDR3 region has the DNA TGCGCCAGCAGTCTAGCGGGGAGCACAGATACGCAGTATTTT. As protein: CASSLAGSTDTQYF.

The chain is built from TRBV11-2 and TRBJ1-6; D gene ambiguous. There are 16 residues in the CDR3. From germline, CDR1 is SGHAT and CDR2 FQNNGV. Trimming took off 5 bases at V and 7 bases at J, with 18 bases between the two ends. The DNA for the CDR3 is TGTGCCAGCAGCAAACCCCACGGGGTCGCAAATTCACCCCTCCACTTT. Translating it yields CASSKPHGVANSPLHF.

As DNA, the CDR3 is TGTGCCTGGAAGAGGGAACTCACTGAAGCTTTCTTT. This translates into CAWKRELTEAFF. The chain has TRBV30 and TRBJ1-1; D uncertain. CDR1 GTSNPN and CDR2 SVGIG come from the germline V gene (reference sequence). Trimming stripped 4 bases from V and 4 bases from J, with 10 bases between. The CDR3 length is 12 residues. The full variable domain, with the rest looked up from reference TRBV30 and TRBJ1-1, is SQTIHQWPATLVQPVGSPLSLECTVEGTSNPNLYWYRQAAGRGLQLLFYSVGIGQISSEVPQNLSASRPQDRQFILSSKKLLLSDSGFYLCAWKRELTEAFFGQGTRLTVV.

The CDR3 bases are TGTGCCACCAGCAGAGGGGGGCAGCGTAGCTCCTACAATGAGCAGTTCTTC. Its translation: CATSRGGQRSSYNEQFF. The chain recombines TRBV15 with TRBJ2-1; tentative D call: TRBD1 (6 bases). Germline V gene sequence: CDR1 LNHNV, CDR2 YYDKDF (reference sequence). V was pared by 1 base and J by 0 bases, with 13 bases between. The CDR3 runs to 17 residues.

The CDR3 region is CASSQVRGQGRETQYF. CDR3 coding DNA: TGTGCCAGCAGCCAAGTTCGGGGACAGGGTCGGGAGACCCAGTACTTC. This chain connects TRBV3-1 (or the pseudogene TRBV3-2) to TRBJ2-5, with TRBD1 matching 9 bases. V shed 1 base and J 5 bases; nucleotides not matched to a gene: 8. Per germline, CDR1 LGHDT and CDR2 YNNKEL (reference sequence). The CDR3 runs 16 residues.